This T cell receptor (beta chain) came from a study of T cell repertoires and Cas9 in healthy adults. About the research overall: SpCas9-reactive CD4 and CD8 T cells were characterized for potency, cytotoxicity and lineage. The study, taken as a whole, reports: In vitro, SpCas9-reactive Tregs were reported to curb effector T cell proliferation and function.

Details on this clone: What it binds is not known.

Only in-frame clones appear in the TCRdb table, and some are missing; sequencing was by immunoSEQ multiplex PCR. The sample lists 20,000 to 25,000 clones; 90% were seen once. This TCR was recovered from a human donor in good health. The sample comprised CD4+ effector T cells (CD127+, CD25-, CD137-, CD154-) from PBMCs; culture status not recorded.

The CDR3 nucleotides are TGTGCCAGCAGTTACTCGAACAGGGGGCTACGGGGCTACACCTTC. Translating gives CASSYSNRGLRGYTF. V usage is TRBV6-5 and J usage is TRBJ1-2, with TRBD1 matching over 9 bases. V was clipped by 0 bases and J by 8 bases; unmatched bases: 7. Germline V gene sequence: CDR1 MNHEY, CDR2 SVGAGI. The CDR3 loop spans 15 amino acids.